Shown below are 3 T cell receptor beta chains from a single sample sequenced in a study of blood T cell repertoires in COVID-19. Produced via immunoSEQ multiplex PCR; TCRdb's table is partial and in-frame only. Found here are 200,000 to 300,000 clones, about 89% of them singletons; the top ten hold roughly 4%. Specimen: PBMCs or T cells enriched from blood (not recorded which). These receptors were obtained from a woman aged 25 to 39 who had recovered from COVID-19.

V and J are TRBV5-4 and TRBJ1-4; 8 bases are shared with TRBD1. The V gene end was trimmed by 0 bases and the J gene end by 4 bases; junction bases not matched to a gene: 2. The CDR3 consists of 15 residues. The V gene's germline CDR1 is SGHNT and CDR2 YYREEE (reference sequence). The CDR3 nucleotides read TGTGCCAGCAGCTTGGGTGGACAGGGTAATGAAAAACTGTTTTTT. Protein: CASSLGGQGNEKLFF.

The chain is built from TRBV6-1 and TRBJ2-7; TRBD1 matches at 12 bases. CDR3 length: 14 amino acids. The J segment lost 7 bases and the V segment lost 2 bases, leaving 3 bases of the junction unmatched. Germline values: CDR1 MNHNS, CDR2 SASEGT. The CDR3: CASSEWDRGLEQYF. The CDR3 nucleotides are TGTGCCAGCAGTGAATGGGACAGGGGGCTAGAGCAGTACTTC.

This clone appeared once. This chain joins TRBV6-4 and TRBJ2-1; 9 nucleotides line up with TRBD2. The CDR3 sequence is 18 residues long. The trim removed 4 bases at V and 3 bases at J, leaving 13 bases unmatched. Germline V lookup: CDR1 MRHNA, CDR2 SNTAGT. DNA of the CDR3: TGTGCCAGCAGTGTCGAGGGGACTAGCCGCTGGTACTACAATGAGCAGTTCTTC. It is translated as CASSVEGTSRWYYNEQFF.